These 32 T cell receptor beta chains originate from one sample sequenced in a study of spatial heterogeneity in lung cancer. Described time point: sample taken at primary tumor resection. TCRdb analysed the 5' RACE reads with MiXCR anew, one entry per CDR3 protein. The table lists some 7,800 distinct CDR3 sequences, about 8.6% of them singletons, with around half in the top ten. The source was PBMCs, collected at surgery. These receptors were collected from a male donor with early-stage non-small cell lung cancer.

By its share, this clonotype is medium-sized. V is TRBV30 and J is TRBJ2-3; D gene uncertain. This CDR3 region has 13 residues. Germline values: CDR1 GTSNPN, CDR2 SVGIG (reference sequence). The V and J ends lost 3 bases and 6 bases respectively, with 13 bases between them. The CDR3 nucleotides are TGTGCCTGGAGCGGCTCTGCTGGTGATACGCAGTATTTT. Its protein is CAWSGSAGDTQYF. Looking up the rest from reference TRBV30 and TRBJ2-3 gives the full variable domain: SQTIHQWPATLVQPVGSPLSLECTVEGTSNPNLYWYRQAAGRGLQLLFYSVGIGQISSEVPQNLSASRPQDRQFILSSKKLLLSDSGFYLCAWSGSAGDTQYFGPGTRLTVL.

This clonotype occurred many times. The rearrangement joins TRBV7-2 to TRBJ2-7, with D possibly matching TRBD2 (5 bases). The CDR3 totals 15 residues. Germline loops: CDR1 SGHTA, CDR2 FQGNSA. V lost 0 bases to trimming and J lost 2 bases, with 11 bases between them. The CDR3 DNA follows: TGTGCCAGCAGCTTAGCGCCGGGAAGGGCCTACGAGCAGTACTTC. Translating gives CASSLAPGRAYEQYF.

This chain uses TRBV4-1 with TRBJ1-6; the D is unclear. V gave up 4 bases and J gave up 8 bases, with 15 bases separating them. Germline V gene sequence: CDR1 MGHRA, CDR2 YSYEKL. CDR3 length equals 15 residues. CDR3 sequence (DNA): TGCGCCAGCAGCCCCACAGCCCAAGGAGATTCACCCCTCCACTTT. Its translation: CASSPTAQGDSPLHF.

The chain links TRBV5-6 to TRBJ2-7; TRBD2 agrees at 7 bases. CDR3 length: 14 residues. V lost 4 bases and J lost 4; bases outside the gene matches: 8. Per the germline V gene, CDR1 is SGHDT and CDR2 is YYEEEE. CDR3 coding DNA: TGTGCCAGCAGCCTCTTGGGGACTACTTACGAGCAGTACTTC. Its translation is CASSLLGTTYEQYF.

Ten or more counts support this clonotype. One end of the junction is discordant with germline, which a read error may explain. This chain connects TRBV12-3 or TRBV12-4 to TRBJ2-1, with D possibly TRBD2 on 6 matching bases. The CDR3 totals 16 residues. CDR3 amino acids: CASSSPFRDSDNEQFF. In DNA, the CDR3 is TGTGCCAGCAGTTCTCCTTTCCGGGACTCCGACAATGAGCAGTTCTTC.

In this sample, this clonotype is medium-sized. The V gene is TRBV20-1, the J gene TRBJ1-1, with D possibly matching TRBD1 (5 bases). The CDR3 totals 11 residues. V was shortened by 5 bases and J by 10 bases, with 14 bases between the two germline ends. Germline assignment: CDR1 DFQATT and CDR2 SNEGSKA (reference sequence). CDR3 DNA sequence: TGCAGTGCTGGCGGGGAGAGGGGAGCTTTCTTT. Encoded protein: CSAGGERGAFF.

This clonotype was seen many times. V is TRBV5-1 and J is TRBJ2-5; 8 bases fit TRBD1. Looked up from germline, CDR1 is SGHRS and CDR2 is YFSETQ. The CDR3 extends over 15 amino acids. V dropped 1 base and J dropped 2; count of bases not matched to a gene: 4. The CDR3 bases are TGCGCCAGCAGCTTGAGGCGGACAGGGCAAGAGACCCAGTACTTC. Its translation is CASSLRRTGQETQYF. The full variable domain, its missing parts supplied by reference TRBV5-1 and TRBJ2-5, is KAGVTQTPRYLIKTRGQQVTLSCSPISGHRSVSWYQQTPGQGLQFLFEYFSETQRNKGNFPGRFSGRQFSNSRSEMNVSTLELGDSALYLCASSLRRTGQETQYFGPGTRLLVL.

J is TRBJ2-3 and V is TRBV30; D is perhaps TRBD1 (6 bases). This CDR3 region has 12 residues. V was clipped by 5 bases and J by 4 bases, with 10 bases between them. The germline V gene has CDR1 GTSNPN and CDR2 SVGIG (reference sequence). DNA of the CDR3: TGTGCCTGGGCTCCAGGGGCAGATACGCAGTATTTT. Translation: CAWAPGADTQYF.

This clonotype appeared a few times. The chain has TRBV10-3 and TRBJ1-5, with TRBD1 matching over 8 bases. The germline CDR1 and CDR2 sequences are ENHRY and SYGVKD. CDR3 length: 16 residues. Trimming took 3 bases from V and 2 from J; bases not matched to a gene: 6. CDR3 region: CAISDRGLGGNQPQHF. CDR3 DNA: TGTGCCATCAGTGACAGGGGGCTTGGAGGCAATCAGCCCCAGCATTTT.

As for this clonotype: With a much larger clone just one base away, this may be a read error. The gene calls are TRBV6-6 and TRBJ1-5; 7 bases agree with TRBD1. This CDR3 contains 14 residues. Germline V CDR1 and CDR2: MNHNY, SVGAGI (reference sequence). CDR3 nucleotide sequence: TGTGCCAGCAGTCCCGACAGGGACAATCAGTCCCAGCATTTT. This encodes CASSPDRDNQSQHF.

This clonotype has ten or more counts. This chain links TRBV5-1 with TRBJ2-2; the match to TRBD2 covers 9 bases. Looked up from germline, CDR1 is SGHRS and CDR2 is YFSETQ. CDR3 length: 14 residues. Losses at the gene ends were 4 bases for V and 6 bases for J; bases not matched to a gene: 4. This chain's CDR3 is CASSPRTSAGELFF. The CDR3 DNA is TGCGCCAGCAGCCCGCGGACTAGCGCCGGGGAGCTGTTTTTT.

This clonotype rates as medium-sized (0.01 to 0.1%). Here the CDR3 reads CASSQDILFREAFF. For the CDR3, the DNA is TGTGCCAGCAGCCAAGATATTCTTTTCCGGGAAGCTTTCTTT. V and J are TRBV3-1 and TRBJ1-1; D unclear. With 0 bases removed from V and 8 bases from J, the gap between germline ends came to 13 bases. This CDR3 spans 14 amino acids. CDR1 and CDR2 from the germline V gene are LGHDT and YNNKEL (reference sequence).

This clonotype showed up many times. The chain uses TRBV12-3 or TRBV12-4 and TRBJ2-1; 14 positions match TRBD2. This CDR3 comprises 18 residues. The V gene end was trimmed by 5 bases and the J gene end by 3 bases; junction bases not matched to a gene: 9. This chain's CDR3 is CASSAGLAGVIHYNEQFF. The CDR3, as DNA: TGTGCCAGCAGTGCGGGACTAGCGGGAGTTATCCACTACAATGAGCAGTTCTTC.

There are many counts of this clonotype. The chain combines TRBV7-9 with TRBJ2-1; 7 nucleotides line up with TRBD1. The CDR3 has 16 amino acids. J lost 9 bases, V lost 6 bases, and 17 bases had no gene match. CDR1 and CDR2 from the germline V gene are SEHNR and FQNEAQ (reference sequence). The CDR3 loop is CASRSQGDSQWGEQFF. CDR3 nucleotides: TGTGCCAGCAGAAGCCAGGGGGATTCACAATGGGGTGAGCAGTTCTTC.

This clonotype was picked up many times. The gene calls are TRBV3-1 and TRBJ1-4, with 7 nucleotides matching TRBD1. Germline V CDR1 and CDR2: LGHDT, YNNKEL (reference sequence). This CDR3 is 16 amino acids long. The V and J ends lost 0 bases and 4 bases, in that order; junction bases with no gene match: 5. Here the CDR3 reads CASSQEGGQVNEKLFF. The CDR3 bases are TGTGCCAGCAGCCAAGAGGGCGGACAGGTTAATGAAAAACTGTTTTTT.

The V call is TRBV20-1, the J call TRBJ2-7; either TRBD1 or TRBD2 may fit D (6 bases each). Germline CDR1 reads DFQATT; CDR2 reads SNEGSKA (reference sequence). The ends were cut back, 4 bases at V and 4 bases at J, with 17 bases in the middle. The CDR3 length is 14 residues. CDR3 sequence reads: CSAKQGAGSYEQYF. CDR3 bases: TGCAGTGCTAAACAGGGTGCCGGGAGTTACGAGCAGTACTTC.

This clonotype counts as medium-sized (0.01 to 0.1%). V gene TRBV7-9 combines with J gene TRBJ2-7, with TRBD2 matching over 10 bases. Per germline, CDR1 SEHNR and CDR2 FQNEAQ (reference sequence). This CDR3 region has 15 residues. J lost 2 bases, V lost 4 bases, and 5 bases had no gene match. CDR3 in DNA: TGTGCCAGCAGCTACCGGACTAGCGGCACCTACGAGCAGTACTTC. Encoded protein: CASSYRTSGTYEQYF.

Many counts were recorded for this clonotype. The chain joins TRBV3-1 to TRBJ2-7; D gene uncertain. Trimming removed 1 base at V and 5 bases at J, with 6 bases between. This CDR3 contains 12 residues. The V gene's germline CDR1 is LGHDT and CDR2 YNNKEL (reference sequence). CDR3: CASSQAWDEQYF. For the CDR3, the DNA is TGTGCCAGCAGCCAAGCCTGGGACGAGCAGTACTTC.

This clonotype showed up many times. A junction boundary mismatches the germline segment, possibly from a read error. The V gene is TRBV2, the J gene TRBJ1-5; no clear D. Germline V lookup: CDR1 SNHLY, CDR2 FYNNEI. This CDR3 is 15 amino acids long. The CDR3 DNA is TGTGCCAGCAGGGAAGGGCGCCACCTCAATCAGCCCCAGCATTTT. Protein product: CASREGRHLNQPQHF.

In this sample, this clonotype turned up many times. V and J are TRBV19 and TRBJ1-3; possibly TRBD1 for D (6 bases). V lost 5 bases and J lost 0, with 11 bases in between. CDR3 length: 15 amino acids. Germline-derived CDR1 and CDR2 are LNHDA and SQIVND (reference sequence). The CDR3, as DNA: TGTGCCAGTAGTGAGGGGGTGAGCTCTGGAAACACCATATATTTT. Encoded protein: CASSEGVSSGNTIYF.

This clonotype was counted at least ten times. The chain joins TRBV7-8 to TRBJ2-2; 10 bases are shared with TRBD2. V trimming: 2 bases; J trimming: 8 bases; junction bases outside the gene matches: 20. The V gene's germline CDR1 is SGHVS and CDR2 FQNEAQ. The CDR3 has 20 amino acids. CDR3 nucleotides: TGTGCCAGCAGCTTAACCTTCGGACTAGCGGCTTCTCTAGGTGGAGGGGAGCTGTTTTTT. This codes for CASSLTFGLAASLGGGELFF.

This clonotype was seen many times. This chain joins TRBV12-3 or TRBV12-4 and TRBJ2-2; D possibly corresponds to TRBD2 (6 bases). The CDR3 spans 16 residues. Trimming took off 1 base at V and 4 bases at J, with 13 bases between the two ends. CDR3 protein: CASSLVGRRGTGELFF. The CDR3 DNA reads TGTGCCAGCAGTTTAGTAGGCAGGAGGGGCACCGGGGAGCTGTTTTTT.

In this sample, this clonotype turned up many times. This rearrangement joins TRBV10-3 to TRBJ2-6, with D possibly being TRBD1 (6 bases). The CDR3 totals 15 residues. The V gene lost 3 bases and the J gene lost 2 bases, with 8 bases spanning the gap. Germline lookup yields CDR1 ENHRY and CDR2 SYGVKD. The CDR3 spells CAISERGTGANVLTF. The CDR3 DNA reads TGTGCCATCAGTGAAAGGGGGACTGGGGCCAACGTCCTGACTTTC.

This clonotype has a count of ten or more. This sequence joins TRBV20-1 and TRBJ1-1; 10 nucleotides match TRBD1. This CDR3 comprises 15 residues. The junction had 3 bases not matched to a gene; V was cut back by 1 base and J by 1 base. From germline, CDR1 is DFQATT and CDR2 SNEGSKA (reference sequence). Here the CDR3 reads CSARGTGGQNTEAFF. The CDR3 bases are TGCAGTGCTAGAGGGACAGGGGGTCAGAACACTGAAGCTTTCTTT.

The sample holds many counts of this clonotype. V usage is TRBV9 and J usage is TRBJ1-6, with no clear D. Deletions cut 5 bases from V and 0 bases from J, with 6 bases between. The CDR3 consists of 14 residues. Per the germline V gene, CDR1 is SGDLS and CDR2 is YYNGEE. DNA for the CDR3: TGTGCCAGCAGTCAGACCTCCTATAATTCACCCCTCCACTTT. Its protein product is CASSQTSYNSPLHF.

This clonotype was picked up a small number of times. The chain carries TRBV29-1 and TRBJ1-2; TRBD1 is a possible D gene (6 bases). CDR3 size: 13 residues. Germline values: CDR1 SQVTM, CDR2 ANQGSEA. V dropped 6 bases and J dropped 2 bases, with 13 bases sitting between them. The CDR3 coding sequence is TGCAGCGTGACCCGGGACACCAACTATGGCTACACCTTC. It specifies CSVTRDTNYGYTF.

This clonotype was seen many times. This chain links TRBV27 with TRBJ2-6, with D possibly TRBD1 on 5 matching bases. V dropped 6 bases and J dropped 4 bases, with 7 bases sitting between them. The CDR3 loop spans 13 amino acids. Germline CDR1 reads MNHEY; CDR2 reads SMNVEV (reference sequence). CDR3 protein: CASRTAGANVLTF. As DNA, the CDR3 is TGTGCCAGCAGGACAGCCGGGGCCAACGTCCTGACTTTC.

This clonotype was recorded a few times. The CDR3, as DNA: TGTGCCAGCAGCCCTCGCTTCCCTAGCTCCTACAATGAGCAGTTCTTC. This gives the protein CASSPRFPSSYNEQFF. The rearrangement uses TRBV13 and TRBJ2-1, with D unresolved. Trimming cost V 5 bases and J 0 bases, with 14 bases left between them. The germline gives CDR1 PRHDT, CDR2 FYEKMQ (reference sequence). The CDR3 is made up of 16 amino acids. The full variable domain, completed using reference TRBV13 and TRBJ2-1, is AAGVIQSPRHLIKEKRETATLKCYPIPRHDTVYWYQQGPGQDPQFLISFYEKMQSDKGSIPDRFSAQQFSDYHSELNMSSLELGDSALYFCASSPRFPSSYNEQFFGPGTRLTVL.

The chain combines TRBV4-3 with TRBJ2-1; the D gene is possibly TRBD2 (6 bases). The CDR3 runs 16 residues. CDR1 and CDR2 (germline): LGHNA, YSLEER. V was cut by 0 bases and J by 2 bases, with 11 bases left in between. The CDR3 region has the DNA TGCGCCAGCAGCCAAGAAGGAGGGAGGACCTACAATGAGCAGTTCTTC. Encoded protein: CASSQEGGRTYNEQFF.

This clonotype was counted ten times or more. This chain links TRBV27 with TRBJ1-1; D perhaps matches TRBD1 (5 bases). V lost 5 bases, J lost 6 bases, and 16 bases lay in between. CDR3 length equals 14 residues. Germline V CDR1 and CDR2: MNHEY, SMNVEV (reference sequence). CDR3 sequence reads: CASSRERQGSEAFF. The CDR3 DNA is TGTGCCAGCAGTAGAGAAAGGCAGGGCTCTGAAGCTTTCTTT.

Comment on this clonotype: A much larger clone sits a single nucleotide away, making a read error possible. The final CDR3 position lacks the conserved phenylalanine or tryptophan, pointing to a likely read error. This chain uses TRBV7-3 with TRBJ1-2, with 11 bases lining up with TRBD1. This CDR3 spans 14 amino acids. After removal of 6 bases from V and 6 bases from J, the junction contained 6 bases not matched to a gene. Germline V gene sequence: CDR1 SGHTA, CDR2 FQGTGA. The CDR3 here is CASRDRGREDGYTI. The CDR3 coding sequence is TGTGCCAGCAGGGACAGGGGGCGCGAGGATGGCTACACCATC.

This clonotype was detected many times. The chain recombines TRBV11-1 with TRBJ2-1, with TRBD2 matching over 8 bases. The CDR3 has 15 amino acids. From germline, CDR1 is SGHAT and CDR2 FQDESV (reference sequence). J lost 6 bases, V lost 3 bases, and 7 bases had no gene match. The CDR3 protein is CASSFVSGGVNEQFF. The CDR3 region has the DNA TGTGCCAGCAGCTTCGTCTCGGGAGGGGTCAATGAGCAGTTCTTC. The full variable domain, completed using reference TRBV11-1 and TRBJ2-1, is EAEVAQSPRYKITEKSQAVAFWCDPISGHATLYWYRQILGQGPELLVQFQDESVVDDSQLPKDRFSAERLKGVDSTLKIQPAELGDSAMYLCASSFVSGGVNEQFFGPGTRLTVL.